Following are 7 T cell receptor beta chains from one sample sequenced in a study of identical twins. TCRdb used MiXCR to reprocess the 5' RACE reads, holding one entry per CDR3 protein. Of roughly 690,000 distinct CDR3 sequences listed, 21% were seen once; the top ten hold 4.3%. These data were also reused for a study on T cells expressing NK-cell markers.

Specimen: PBMCs. The source of these receptors is a woman in her late teens or twenties in good health.

The V and J genes are TRBV20-1 and TRBJ2-5, with D uncertain. With 6 bases removed from V and 1 base from J, the gap between germline ends came to 9 bases. CDR1 DFQATT and CDR2 SNEGSKA come from the germline V gene (reference sequence). This CDR3 region has 12 residues. The CDR3 nucleotides read TGCAGTGCGGTCCTCAGCCAAGAGACCCAGTACTTC. Translation: CSAVLSQETQYF.

This chain links TRBV7-7 with TRBJ2-1; D gene uncertain. This CDR3 is 14 amino acids long. With 0 bases removed from V and 9 bases from J, the gap between germline ends came to 12 bases. Germline V lookup: CDR1 SSHAT, CDR2 FNYEAQ (reference sequence). CDR3 in DNA: TGTGCCAGCAGCTTAGCGGGAACGGAAAGTGAGCAGTTCTTC. It encodes CASSLAGTESEQFF.

This clonotype was seen repeatedly, ten times or more. The chain links TRBV5-1 to TRBJ2-1; D ambiguous. V lost 1 base and J 9 bases, leaving 8 bases between the germline ends. Germline V CDR1 and CDR2: SGHRS, YFSETQ. The CDR3 length is 12 residues. The CDR3 DNA follows: TGCGCCAGCAGCTTGACCGACGCTGAGCAGTTCTTC. Translated: CASSLTDAEQFF.

V usage is TRBV10-3 and J usage is TRBJ1-2, with 7 bases identical to TRBD1. Germline V gene sequence: CDR1 ENHRY, CDR2 SYGVKD. This CDR3 is 13 amino acids long. V was clipped by 6 bases and J by 4 bases; unmatched bases: 5. DNA of the CDR3: TGTGCCATCAGGGAGGACAGGCCCTATGGCTACACCTTC. This gives the protein CAIREDRPYGYTF.

The V gene is TRBV12-3 or TRBV12-4, the J gene TRBJ2-1; 7 positions agree with TRBD1. The CDR3 spans 11 residues. V lost 8 bases to trimming and J lost 12 bases; unmatched junction nucleotides: 7. CDR3 protein: CASGTDSGQFF. The CDR3 nucleotides are TGTGCCAGCGGGACAGACTCTGGGCAGTTCTTC.

This clonotype was seen at least ten times. This chain links TRBV27 with TRBJ2-7; no reliable D call. The CDR3 extends over 14 amino acids. V shed 4 bases and J shed 3 bases, with 13 bases lying between them. CDR1 and CDR2 from the germline V gene are MNHEY and SMNVEV (reference sequence). This CDR3 is CASSWAGNNYEQYF. The CDR3 DNA sequence: TGTGCCAGCAGTTGGGCTGGGAACAACTACGAGCAGTACTTC.

This clonotype was recorded a few times. V and J are TRBV12-3 or TRBV12-4 and TRBJ2-1, with 11 bases that match TRBD2. The CDR3 runs 17 residues. V was clipped by 5 bases and J by 7 bases; unmatched bases: 13. The CDR3 DNA sequence: TGTGCCAGCAGTATGGCTGACACTAGCGGGGGTAGAAATGAGCAGTTCTTC. Its translation is CASSMADTSGGRNEQFF.